This note documents a single TCR beta chain sequence. The protocol was immunoSEQ multiplex PCR, while the TCRdb copy is restricted to in-frame clones and leaves out a portion. The sample holds roughly 80,000 clones, around nine tenths seen once. Germline V gene data show CDR1 as SGHTA and CDR2 as FQGNSA. The CDR3 length is 15 residues. V lost 5 bases to trimming and J lost 6 bases, with 16 bases between them. The data were taken from a study of T cell responses to AZD1222 COVID-19 vaccine. The sample consisted of peripheral blood, taken on day 0 of MenACWY control vaccination. This chain links TRBV7-2 with TRBJ2-2; D tentatively fits TRBD1 or TRBD2 (6 bases each). The sequence was collected from an adult in good health. The CDR3 DNA reads as TGTGCCAGCAGCCCGGGGGCGTTCGAATCCGGGGAGCTGTTTTTT. It codes for CASSPGAFESGELFF. Variable domain in full (rest from reference TRBV7-2 and TRBJ2-2): GAGVSQSPSNKVTEKGKDVELRCDPISGHTALYWYRQSLGQGLEFLIYFQGNSAPDKSGLPSDRFSAERTGGSVSTLTIQRTQQEDSAVYLCASSPGAFESGELFFGEGSRLTVL.